These T cell receptor beta chains were read from a single sample in a study of T cell repertoires in cytomegalovirus infection. One entry per CDR3 protein results from TCRdb running MiXCR on the reads. Among hundreds of thousands of distinct CDR3 sequences listed, roughly 20% were seen once. Sequenced sample: PBMCs. Receptors were obtained from a human donor in good health (CMV status not recorded). Some clones in this sample may be carry-over from other donors' samples. Each CDR3 is given with its conserved first and last residue. Fields, in order: J gene, D gene, V gene, clone size, CDR3 DNA, CDR3 protein. A D gene is named only where the DNA matches it firmly. The size entry is marked missing in some rows and otherwise reads once, few, many or a size class.

>TRBJ1-1|TRBD1|TRBV2|-
TGTGCCAGCAGTGCCAGGACAGGGGGCAACACTGAAGCTTTCTTT
CASSARTGGNTEAFF
>TRBJ1-5|-|TRBV6-2/TRBV6-3|-
TGTGCCAGCAGCGAAAACCCCAATCAGCCCCAGCATTTT
CASSENPNQPQHF
>TRBJ1-1|-|TRBV7-9|many
TGTGCCAGCAGCCTAGGAGGGGCCAGCACTGAAGCTTTCTTT
CASSLGGASTEAFF
>TRBJ2-1|-|TRBV7-2|many
TGTGCCAGCAGCTCACACGTACTCGTGGTCAATGAGCAGTTCTTC
CASSSHVLVVNEQFF
>TRBJ2-2|TRBD2|TRBV7-2|many
TGTGCCAGCAGCGGGCGGGAGACCACCGGGGAGCTGTTTTTT
CASSGRETTGELFF
>TRBJ1-1|-|TRBV11-2|few
TGTGCCAGCAGCCTAGACCTTGGAGGAGCTTTCTTT
CASSLDLGGAFF
>TRBJ1-5|-|TRBV7-9|few
TGTGCCAGCAGCACTGTTTCGGGCAATCAGCCCCAGCATTTT
CASSTVSGNQPQHF
>TRBJ2-5|-|TRBV20-1|-
TGCAGCCCGACACAGCCCCAAGAGACCCAGTACTTC
CSPTQPQETQYF
>TRBJ2-1|TRBD2|TRBV9|few
TGTGCCAGCAGCGTAGCAGGTAGCGGGAAGAATGAGCAGTTCTTC
CASSVAGSGKNEQFF
>TRBJ2-5|TRBD1|TRBV7-2|-
TGTGCCAGCAGCAAGGGACAGCACCAAGAGACCCAGTACTTC
CASSKGQHQETQYF
>TRBJ1-4|-|TRBV12-3/TRBV12-4|many
TGTGCCAGCAGTCTTGGGACCCCTAATGAAAAACTGTTTTTT
CASSLGTPNEKLFF
>TRBJ2-5|-|TRBV7-6|many
TGTGCCAGCAGCTCGGCTTCAGGGCGGACCCAGTACTTC
CASSSASGRTQYF
>TRBJ2-2|TRBD2|TRBV6-2/TRBV6-3|-
TGTGCCAGCAGTCGCGCGACTAGCGGGAGGGCCAGAACCGGGGAGCTGTTTTTT
CASSRATSGRARTGELFF
>TRBJ2-3|TRBD2|TRBV7-2|many
TGTGCCAGCAGCTTAATGACTAGCGGGGCCGCAGATACGCAGTATTTT
CASSLMTSGAADTQYF
>TRBJ2-1|TRBD2|TRBV6-2/TRBV6-3|-
TGTGCCAGCAGGAGACTAGCGGGGGCCGTAAACAATGAGCAGTTCTTC
CASRRLAGAVNNEQFF
>TRBJ2-2|TRBD2|TRBV5-3|-
TGTGCCAGCAGCCCGGGACTAGCGGGATACACCCGGGAGCTGTTTTTT
CASSPGLAGYTRELFF
>TRBJ2-5|-|TRBV4-3|-
TGCGCCAGCAGCCCGAATAGGGTAGAGACCCAGTACTTC
CASSPNRVETQYF
>TRBJ1-5|-|TRBV12-3/TRBV12-4|many
TGTGCCAGCCGGGTCGGGGATCAGCCCCAGCATTTT
CASRVGDQPQHF
>TRBJ2-2|-|TRBV24-1|few
TGTGCCACCAGTGATCCGAAGAAGGCGAACACCGGGGAGCTGTTTTTT
CATSDPKKANTGELFF
>TRBJ2-5|-|TRBV11-2|few
TGTGCCAGCAGCAATCGACCTCGCGCCCAAGAGACCCAGTACTTC
CASSNRPRAQETQYF
>TRBJ1-3|TRBD1|TRBV12-3/TRBV12-4|few
TGTGCCAGCAGGGATGGACAGGGGTTTAGTCCTGGAAACACCATATATTTT
CASRDGQGFSPGNTIYF
>TRBJ2-1|TRBD2|TRBV11-2|-
TGTGCCAGCAGCTTAGGCGGGACTACCCCCTCCTACAATGAGCAGTTCTTC
CASSLGGTTPSYNEQFF
>TRBJ2-2|-|TRBV7-6|-
TGTGCCAGCAGCTTAGCCGGTCGCACCGGGGAGCTGTTTTTT
CASSLAGRTGELFF
>TRBJ1-6|-|TRBV7-2|many
TGTGCCAGCAGCTTTGGGGGGACACCCCTCCACTTT
CASSFGGTPLHF
>TRBJ2-2|-|TRBV7-2|-
TGTGCCAGCACCTCTTGGGGGGAGGCCGGGGAGCTGTTTTTT
CASTSWGEAGELFF
>TRBJ2-1|TRBD2|TRBV19|many
TGTGCCAGTAGCGGTTGGTCTAGCGGGAACGATGAGCAGTTCTTC
CASSGWSSGNDEQFF
>TRBJ2-3|-|TRBV24-1|-
TGTGCCACCAGTGACCCTGTTCGCCCAGATACGCAGTATTTT
CATSDPVRPDTQYF
>TRBJ2-1|TRBD2|TRBV4-2|-
TGTGCCAGCAGCCAAGAGCTTTTAGCGGGGGGGTGGAATGAGCAGTTCTTC
CASSQELLAGGWNEQFF
>TRBJ1-2|-|TRBV7-2|many
TGTGCCAGCAGCTTAGTTTTCGGGGAAGGCTACACCTTC
CASSLVFGEGYTF
>TRBJ2-7|-|TRBV27|-
TGTGCCAGCATGACGGAGTACGAGCAGTACTTC
CASMTEYEQYF
>TRBJ2-2|-|TRBV7-2|-
TGTGCCAGCAGCTTAGTTTCCAGGGGAGGCACCGGGGAGCTGTTTTTT
CASSLVSRGGTGELFF
>TRBJ1-2|-|TRBV12-3/TRBV12-4|-
TGTGCCAGCAGTTTAGCCGGAGGCCCGGGCGGCTACACCTTC
CASSLAGGPGGYTF
>TRBJ1-1|-|TRBV15|few
TGTGCCACCAGCAGAGCCCTAGGGGTACCTGAAGCTTTCTTT
CATSRALGVPEAFF
>TRBJ2-1|TRBD1|TRBV6-2/TRBV6-3|few
TGTGCCAGCAGATCCACCACAGGGGCGAACTACAATGAGCAGTTCTTC
CASRSTTGANYNEQFF
>TRBJ2-5|-|TRBV28|few
TGTTCAATCGGCCCGACCCCTCCCCGGACCCAGTACTTC
CSIGPTPPRTQYF
>TRBJ2-1|TRBD2|TRBV20-1|many
TGCAGTGCTAGAGCTAGCGGGGGGCGCAATGAGCAGTTCTTC
CSARASGGRNEQFF
>TRBJ2-7|TRBD2|TRBV5-6|many
TGTGCCAGCAAGCTGATGGCGGGGGACGAGCAGTACTTC
CASKLMAGDEQYF
>TRBJ2-7|-|TRBV29-1|few
TGCAGCGTTTCAGGCGGGACCTACGAGCAGTACTTC
CSVSGGTYEQYF
>TRBJ1-3|TRBD1|TRBV19|many
TGTGCCAGTAGTAGACGACAGGGGGCCTCTGGAAACACCATATATTTT
CASSRRQGASGNTIYF
>TRBJ2-5|-|TRBV6-2/TRBV6-3|few
TGTGCCAGCAGTTACTTAGCGGACTTAACCCAAGAGACCCAGTACTTC
CASSYLADLTQETQYF
>TRBJ1-4|-|TRBV6-1|few
TGTGCCAGCAGTGAATACATCCGCGCAACTAATGAAAAACTGTTTTTT
CASSEYIRATNEKLFF
>TRBJ2-3|TRBD1|TRBV20-1|-
TGCAGTGCTCCCCCGGGGCAGGGGGTTTCTAGCACAGATACGCAGTATTTT
CSAPPGQGVSSTDTQYF
>TRBJ2-7|-|TRBV7-2|-
TGTGCCAGCAGCTTAGCACTAGCCTACGAGCAGTACTTC
CASSLALAYEQYF
>TRBJ2-7|-|TRBV19|few
TGTGCCAGTAGTATCGGAATAGTCTACGAGCAGTACTTC
CASSIGIVYEQYF
>TRBJ1-5|-|TRBV19|-
TGTGCCAGTAGCAAGTCTGGCGATCAGCCCCAGCATTTT
CASSKSGDQPQHF
>TRBJ1-6|-|TRBV28|few
TGTGCCAGCAGTTTGATCGTCTATAATTCACCCCTCCACTTT
CASSLIVYNSPLHF
>TRBJ1-2|-|TRBV20-1|-
TGCAGTGCTAGAGATAAGAGGGGCTATGGCTACACCTTC
CSARDKRGYGYTF
>TRBJ2-3|TRBD2|TRBV2|-
TGTGCCAGCACTTCGGTAGCGGGAGGGGATACGCAGTATTTT
CASTSVAGGDTQYF
>TRBJ1-1|TRBD1|TRBV27|-
TGTGCCAGCCTTGGGACAGCGAACACTGAAGCTTTCTTT
CASLGTANTEAFF
>TRBJ2-7|-|TRBV11-2|many
TGTGCCAGCAGCTTAAGTGGAAATTACTACGAGCAGTACTTC
CASSLSGNYYEQYF
>TRBJ2-1|-|TRBV7-9|-
TGTGCCAGCAGCTTCCCACAAGCGGATGAGCAGTTCTTC
CASSFPQADEQFF
>TRBJ2-1|TRBD2|TRBV11-2|-
TGTGCCAGCAGCTTAGTAGCGGGAGTGGCTGGCGATGAGCAGTTCTTC
CASSLVAGVAGDEQFF
>TRBJ2-7|TRBD2|TRBV20-1|-
TGCAGTGCTAGACGTAGCGGGATAGGAGCCTACGAGCAGTACTTC
CSARRSGIGAYEQYF
>TRBJ1-1|TRBD1|TRBV2|few
TGTGCCAGCAGAGTCGACAGGGGAACTGAAGCTTTCTTT
CASRVDRGTEAFF
>TRBJ2-7|TRBD1|TRBV3-1|many
TGTGCCAGCAGCCCACAAACAGGGGCCGAGCAGTACTTC
CASSPQTGAEQYF
>TRBJ2-7|-|TRBV14|few
TGTGCCAGCAGCCACTCCCGGGGGTTAGCGATCTACGAGCAGTACTTC
CASSHSRGLAIYEQYF
>TRBJ2-5|TRBD2|TRBV2|few
TGTGCCAGCAGTAAACTAGCGAGGTTCCAAGAGACCCAGTACTTC
CASSKLARFQETQYF